A single T cell receptor (beta chain) is shown here with its context. The data belong to a study of blood T cell repertoires in COVID-19. Study context: Spain, Italy and the United States supplied samples that represented acute and convalescent COVID-19. T cells, B-cell-depleted T cells, or PBMCs provided the cDNA or gDNA that served as material.

The germline V and J ends were trimmed by 4 bases and 5 bases, with 8 bases remaining between them. Per germline, CDR1 LGHDT and CDR2 YNNKEL (reference sequence). The CDR3 totals 13 residues. Per the original methods: Quantification of nucleated cells was approximated via reference gene primer amplification. The method was immunoSEQ multiplex PCR; TCRdb's version includes in-frame clones alone and lacks a portion of them. The DNA gave D and trimming, while V, J and clone size come from that table. The repertoire holds 60,000 or so clones, around 87% seen once, with 5.5% to 8.5% in the top ten. The sequenced sample was peripheral blood. V and J are TRBV3-1 (or the pseudogene TRBV3-2) and TRBJ2-2; D is ambiguous. This receptor was identified in a man in his sixties with acute or convalescent COVID-19. CDR3: CASSLLETGELFF. The DNA for the CDR3 is TGTGCCAGCAGCCTGTTGGAGACCGGGGAGCTGTTTTTT.